This T cell receptor beta chain was retrieved from a study of T-cell reconstitution after alpha-beta-depleted transplantation in children. Using unique molecular identifiers, the investigators prepared the TCRbeta library. Each CDR3 protein gets one entry after TCRdb re-called the PCR reads with MiXCR. The sample contains approximately 240,000 distinct CDR3 sequences, about 9.2% of which appear only once. V was clipped by 1 base and J by 6 bases, with 13 bases between them. Germline lookup yields CDR1 LGHDT and CDR2 YNNKEL (reference sequence). The CDR3 sequence is 15 residues long. The receptor was derived from a human donor who donated a stem cell graft to a child with acute lymphoblastic leukemia. The J gene is TRBJ2-4, the V gene TRBV3-1; unclear D gene. The sample consisted of PBMCs from the stem cell graft donor, taken from the stem cell graft. The CDR3 region has the DNA TGTGCCAGCAGCCAAGGCCTCCTCGAAGGAAACATTCAGTACTTC. Its translation is CASSQGLLEGNIQYF.